The 30 T cell receptor beta chains in this list originate from one sample, sequenced in a study of control samples from healthy donors and cancer patients. Some clones are missing from TCRdb's copy, which holds only in-frame ones; the method was immunoSEQ multiplex PCR. The sample contains 90,000 or so clones, about four fifths of which appear only once. The sequenced sample consisted of PBMCs. Receptors were obtained from a man aged 65 to 79 with lung cancer.

The sample holds one count of this clone. The chain employs TRBV10-2 and TRBJ2-6; TRBD1 aligns across 9 bases. Unmatched junction bases numbered 8, after V lost 0 bases and J lost 2 bases. Germline CDR1 reads WSHSY; CDR2 reads SAAADI. The CDR3 consists of 19 residues. The CDR3 here is CASSESRTGAPPGANVLTF. The CDR3 DNA follows: TGCGCCAGCAGTGAGTCGAGGACAGGGGCCCCCCCTGGGGCCAACGTCCTGACTTTC.

The rearrangement links TRBV7-2 to TRBJ1-2; D not certain. CDR1 and CDR2 (germline): SGHTA, FQGNSA. The CDR3 covers 15 residues. The V end lost 1 base, the J end lost 4 bases, and 13 bases lay between the germline ends. The CDR3 DNA reads TGTGCCAGCAGCTTAGGCATCCAAACAGCCTATGGCTACACCTTC. Translating it yields CASSLGIQTAYGYTF.

Only one count was recorded for this clone. The genes are TRBV19 and TRBJ1-2, with TRBD1 as a possible D gene (6 bases). Trimming took off 3 bases at V and 4 bases at J, with 18 bases between the two ends. CDR1 is LNHDA, CDR2 SQIVND, per germline (reference sequence). This CDR3 comprises 16 residues. The CDR3 protein is CASSILSGALSYGYTF. In DNA, the CDR3 is TGTGCCAGTAGTATTCTTTCAGGGGCCCTATCCTATGGCTACACCTTC.

This chain uses TRBV5-4 with TRBJ2-3, with 7 nucleotides matching TRBD2. CDR3 size: 19 residues. Trimming removed 2 bases from V and 0 bases from J; junction bases left unmatched: 15. Germline loops: CDR1 SGHNT, CDR2 YYREEE (reference sequence). In nucleotides, the CDR3 is TGTGCCAGCAGCTTCCCAAACGGAGCGGGGACCCTAAGCACAGATACGCAGTATTTT. Its protein product is CASSFPNGAGTLSTDTQYF.

J is TRBJ2-7 and V is TRBV7-9, with D unresolved. V lost 1 base to trimming and J lost 3 bases, with 10 bases between them. The CDR3 has 14 amino acids. The germline V gene has CDR1 SEHNR and CDR2 FQNEAQ (reference sequence). For the CDR3, the DNA is TGTGCCAGCAGCTTAGACGGCCTCAACTACGAGCAGTACTTC. Residues: CASSLDGLNYEQYF.

This clone was seen only once. The CDR3 DNA reads as TGTGCCTGGAGTACCGGGACGGGAGGAAACACCATATATTTT. It is translated as CAWSTGTGGNTIYF. The chain uses TRBV30 and TRBJ1-3; the D gene is possibly TRBD1 (5 bases). Trimming pared 2 bases from V and 4 bases from J, leaving 12 bases between. CDR3 size: 14 residues. Germline V gene lookup returns CDR1 GTSNPN and CDR2 SVGIG (reference sequence).

The chain has TRBV14 and TRBJ2-3; the match to TRBD2 covers 13 bases. J gave up 6 bases and V 1 base, and 10 bases lay outside the gene matches. Germline-derived CDR1 and CDR2 are SGHDN and FVKESK. CDR3 length equals 18 residues. The CDR3, as DNA: TGTGCCAGCAGCCAAGGGCAACTAGCGGGGGGGCTTCCGGATACGCAGTATTTT. This encodes CASSQGQLAGGLPDTQYF.

This clone is a singleton in its sample. The rearrangement joins TRBV9 to TRBJ1-2, with D possibly being TRBD1 (6 bases). The V gene's germline CDR1 is SGDLS and CDR2 YYNGEE. Trimming took off 2 bases at V and 8 bases at J, with 22 bases between the two ends. This CDR3 has 16 residues. The CDR3, as DNA: TGTGCCAGCAGCGTGGAACAGGGAGAGGTCCGTGGGGGCTACACCTTC. It is translated as CASSVEQGEVRGGYTF.

CDR3 region: CASSATSERKYEQFF. DNA for the CDR3: TGCGCCAGCAGCGCCACTAGCGAGCGGAAGTATGAGCAGTTCTTC. This chain joins TRBV5-1 and TRBJ2-1; 7 bases align to TRBD2. Germline-derived CDR1 and CDR2 are SGHRS and YFSETQ. The junction had 12 bases not matched to a gene; V was cut back by 4 bases and J by 8 bases. The CDR3 has 15 residues.

The chain joins TRBV5-1 to TRBJ1-2; tentative D call: TRBD1 (5 bases). Looked up from germline, CDR1 is SGHRS and CDR2 is YFSETQ. CDR3 length: 15 residues. Trimming took off 0 bases at V and 8 bases at J, with 17 bases between the two ends. The CDR3 coding sequence is TGCGCCAGCAGCTTGGAAGGGACCCCCGAGAGGGGCTACACCTTC. It codes for CASSLEGTPERGYTF.

The chain couples TRBV14 to TRBJ1-6; D may be TRBD1 (5 bases). The CDR3 contains 15 residues. Trimming took off 4 bases at V and 4 bases at J, with 11 bases between the two ends. In germline, CDR1 is SGHDN, CDR2 FVKESK. CDR3 in amino acids: CASSPPGGYNSPLHF. CDR3 nucleotides: TGTGCCAGCAGCCCCCCCGGGGGGTATAATTCACCCCTCCACTTT. Based on the CDR3 plus reference TRBV14 and TRBJ1-6, the full variable domain is EAGVTQFPSHSVIEKGQTVTLRCDPISGHDNLYWYRRVMGKEIKFLLHFVKESKQDESGMPNNRFLAERTGGTYSTLKVQPAELEDSGVYFCASSPPGGYNSPLHFGNGTRLTVT.

V gene TRBV30 combines with J gene TRBJ1-3; no firm D call. CDR1 is GTSNPN and CDR2 is SVGIG in the germline V gene (reference sequence). The length of the CDR3 is 14 residues. Trimming removed 8 bases from V and 0 bases from J, with 14 bases in between. The CDR3 loop is CALRVAASGNTIYF. In DNA form, the CDR3 reads TGTGCCCTAAGAGTTGCAGCCTCTGGAAACACCATATATTTT.

The CDR3 loop is CASSLGGQGGGYTF. In DNA form, the CDR3 reads TGTGCCAGCAGCTTAGGTGGACAGGGCGGGGGCTACACCTTC. The V and J genes are TRBV7-9 and TRBJ1-2; 8 positions match TRBD1. The CDR3 runs 14 residues. The V gene's germline CDR1 is SEHNR and CDR2 FQNEAQ (reference sequence). J was trimmed by 8 bases and V by 1 base; bases with no gene match: 6.

The chain combines TRBV2 with TRBJ1-1, with D unresolved. The CDR3 sequence is 13 residues long. The ends were cut back, 11 bases at V and 0 bases at J, with 13 bases in the middle. The germline V gene has CDR1 SNHLY and CDR2 FYNNEI. CDR3 region: CACWRQLNTEAFF. DNA of the CDR3: TGTGCCTGTTGGAGGCAGTTGAACACTGAAGCTTTCTTT.

CDR3 DNA sequence: TGTGCCAGCAGTTACAGGGGTTATGGCTACACCTTC. It specifies CASSYRGYGYTF. V gene TRBV2 combines with J gene TRBJ1-2; 7 positions match TRBD1. V gave up 5 bases and J gave up 5 bases; unmatched junction bases: 2. The CDR3 has 12 amino acids. CDR1 is SNHLY and CDR2 is FYNNEI in the germline V gene.

The genes are TRBV27 and TRBJ2-7, with D unclear. Per germline, CDR1 MNHEY and CDR2 SMNVEV (reference sequence). The CDR3 runs 12 residues. Between the trimmed V and J ends, which lost 2 bases and 6 bases, there was a span of 8 bases. The CDR3 DNA follows: TGTGCCAGCAGTTTAAGGGTTGGCGAGCAGTACTTC. Its protein is CASSLRVGEQYF.

The rearrangement uses TRBV3-1 (or the pseudogene TRBV3-2) and TRBJ1-5; TRBD1 agrees at 7 bases. V was clipped by 3 bases and J by 4 bases; unmatched bases: 9. The CDR3 is 16 amino acids. The germline CDR1 and CDR2 sequences are LGHDT and YNNKEL (reference sequence). CDR3 bases: TGTGCCAGCAGCCAGCTACCCGGGACAGAGAATCAGCCCCAGCATTTT. Translation gives CASSQLPGTENQPQHF.

In this sample, this clone turned up many times. The V gene is TRBV4-1, the J gene TRBJ1-1, with D possibly TRBD1 on 6 matching bases. The CDR3 is 12 amino acids. Germline V gene sequence: CDR1 MGHRA, CDR2 YSYEKL. This chain's CDR3 is CASRDKWNEAFF. Written as DNA, the CDR3 is TGCGCGAGCCGGGACAAGTGGAATGAAGCTTTCTTT.

The chain has TRBV7-6 and TRBJ1-1; no clear D gene. The CDR3 totals 13 residues. Germline values: CDR1 SGHVS, CDR2 FNYEAQ. The germline V and J ends were trimmed by 3 bases and 1 base, with 6 bases remaining between them. This CDR3 is CASSFLENTEAFF. Here the CDR3 DNA reads TGTGCCAGCAGCTTTCTGGAGAACACTGAAGCTTTCTTT.

The rearrangement uses TRBV29-1 and TRBJ2-3; tentative D call: TRBD2 (5 bases). Germline V lookup: CDR1 SQVTM, CDR2 ANQGSEA. The V and J ends lost 3 bases and 4 bases respectively, with 14 bases between them. The CDR3 length is 14 residues. The CDR3 DNA sequence: TGCAGCGTTGATGGGTACGCTAGCCCAGATACGCAGTATTTT. Amino acids: CSVDGYASPDTQYF.

V and J are TRBV5-1 and TRBJ1-6; 8 bases match TRBD1. The CDR3 is made up of 14 amino acids. The trim removed 0 bases at V and 10 bases at J, leaving 3 bases unmatched. CDR1 and CDR2 from the germline V gene are SGHRS and YFSETQ. CDR3: CASSLGGTGSPLHF. The CDR3, as DNA: TGCGCCAGCAGCTTGGGTGGGACAGGATCACCCCTCCACTTT. The variable domain in full, with the rest retrieved from reference TRBV5-1 and TRBJ1-6, is KAGVTQTPRYLIKTRGQQVTLSCSPISGHRSVSWYQQTPGQGLQFLFEYFSETQRNKGNFPGRFSGRQFSNSRSEMNVSTLELGDSALYLCASSLGGTGSPLHFGNGTRLTVT.

This clone came up a few times. This chain links TRBV30 with TRBJ1-5; the D gene is possibly TRBD1 (6 bases). Trimming cost V 1 base and J 2 bases, with 6 bases left between them. Germline V gene lookup returns CDR1 GTSNPN and CDR2 SVGIG (reference sequence). The CDR3 covers 13 residues. CDR3 sequence: CAWSGQGNQPQHF. CDR3 coding DNA: TGTGCCTGGAGTGGACAGGGCAATCAGCCCCAGCATTTT.

The rearrangement links TRBV11-3 to TRBJ1-3; a weak D match, TRBD1 (6 bases). The CDR3 is 15 residues long. V was clipped by 5 bases and J by 2 bases, with 13 bases between them. From germline, CDR1 is SGHNT and CDR2 YENEEA. The CDR3 here is CASSDNREAGNTIYF. The CDR3 DNA sequence: TGTGCCAGCAGCGATAACAGGGAAGCTGGAAACACCATATATTTT.

The chain employs TRBV11-3 and TRBJ2-5; the D gene is possibly TRBD1 (6 bases). V shed 9 bases and J shed 0 bases, with 11 bases lying between them. The V gene's germline CDR1 is SGHNT and CDR2 YENEEA. The CDR3 covers 13 residues. Here the CDR3 DNA reads TGTGCCAGGGACAGCAAAAACCAAGAGACCCAGTACTTC. Its translation: CARDSKNQETQYF.

This chain connects TRBV28 to TRBJ1-2, with D maybe TRBD1 (5 bases). Trimming pared 2 bases from V and 5 bases from J, leaving 15 bases between. The germline V gene has CDR1 MDHEN and CDR2 SYDVKM. The CDR3 runs to 15 residues. CDR3 sequence (DNA): TGTGCCAGCAGTTTAGGGTCAGGGATAGATTATGGCTACACCTTC. This translates into CASSLGSGIDYGYTF.

The rearrangement uses TRBV18 and TRBJ1-3, with TRBD1 identical over 8 bases. This CDR3 has 16 amino acids. Unmatched junction bases numbered 6, after V lost 5 bases and J lost 0 bases. The germline CDR1 and CDR2 sequences are KGHSH and LQKENI. The CDR3 is CASSSGQANSGNTIYF. The CDR3 DNA sequence: TGTGCCAGCTCATCGGGACAGGCGAACTCTGGAAACACCATATATTTT.

A single count supports this clone. The genes are TRBV24-1 and TRBJ2-7, with 8 positions matching TRBD1. Unmatched junction bases numbered 1, after V lost 4 bases and J lost 0 bases. Germline assignment: CDR1 KGHDR and CDR2 SFDVKD. This CDR3 is built from 14 residues. CDR3 DNA: TGTGCCACCAGTGAGACAGGGGTCTCCTACGAGCAGTACTTC. Translation gives CATSETGVSYEQYF.

This rearrangement joins TRBV20-1 to TRBJ2-1; no definite D call. The length of the CDR3 is 11 residues. Germline V gene lookup returns CDR1 DFQATT and CDR2 SNEGSKA (reference sequence). The germline V and J ends were trimmed by 6 bases and 7 bases, with 10 bases remaining between them. In nucleotides, the CDR3 is TGCAGTGCGCGGACCGTTAATGAGCAGTTCTTC. The encoded protein is CSARTVNEQFF.

V and J are TRBV9 and TRBJ2-3, with D maybe TRBD2 (6 bases). This CDR3 has 13 residues. V dropped 10 bases and J dropped 4 bases, with 16 bases sitting between them. Germline-derived CDR1 and CDR2 are SGDLS and YYNGEE. CDR3 sequence reads: CASQAGLADTQYF. In nucleotides, the CDR3 is TGTGCCTCACAGGCGGGGTTGGCAGATACGCAGTATTTT. Variable domain in full (rest from reference TRBV9 and TRBJ2-3): DSGVTQTPKHLITATGQRVTLRCSPRSGDLSVYWYQQSLDQGLQFLIQYYNGEERAKGNILERFSAQQFPDLHSELNLSSLELGDSALYFCASQAGLADTQYFGPGTRLTVL.

This clone was seen more than once but under ten times. This chain joins TRBV5-1 and TRBJ2-7; D might be TRBD2 (5 bases). The CDR3 loop spans 14 amino acids. CDR1 SGHRS and CDR2 YFSETQ come from the germline V gene. V dropped 4 bases and J dropped 2 bases, with 13 bases sitting between them. CDR3 region: CASSTRTGTYEQYF. In nucleotides, the CDR3 is TGCGCCAGCAGCACCCGTACCGGGACCTACGAGCAGTACTTC.